This T cell receptor (beta chain) was recovered during a study of cytomegalovirus exposure and HLA in healthy donors. Regarding the study as a whole: In vitro testing confirmed three CMV-associated chains as specific for CMV antigens.

CDR1 KGHSH and CDR2 LQKENI come from the germline V gene. The CDR3 runs 18 residues. Trimming removed 2 bases at V and 3 bases at J, with 17 bases between. The PCR used 60 Vbeta and 13 Jbeta primers. The assay was immunoSEQ multiplex PCR, and TCRdb's table has in-frame clones only and misses some. The repertoire includes over 100,000 clones, roughly 76% of them detected once, and less than 2.5% sits in the top ten. Only a few counts were recorded for this clone. Its specificity is not known. These donors, healthy bone marrow donors, were studied. Though nominally healthy at sampling, donors likely had unrecorded immune exposures.

This receptor was obtained from a man younger than 40 in good health and CMV-seronegative. The sample taken for sequencing was PBMCs. The chain employs TRBV18 and TRBJ1-6; D unclear. The DNA of the CDR3 is TGTGCCAGCTCACCAATCCGCCGGCCGGGGAGCTATAATTCACCCCTCCACTTT. It codes for CASSPIRRPGSYNSPLHF. The full variable domain, in which reference TRBV18 and TRBJ1-6 provide the parts outside the CDR3, is NAGVMQNPRHLVRRRGQEARLRCSPMKGHSHVYWYRQLPEEGLKFMVYLQKENIIDESGMPKERFSAEFPKEGPSILRIQQVVRGDSAAYFCASSPIRRPGSYNSPLHFGNGTRLTVT.